This T cell receptor beta chain emerged from a study of shared clonotypes between healthy human individuals. The CDR3 sequence is 17 residues long. V shed 6 bases, J shed 5 bases, and the junction held 14 bases outside the gene matches. Germline-derived CDR1 and CDR2 are SNHLY and FYNNEI. Researchers divided each subset's genomic DNA evenly across several immunoSEQ plates. Method: immunoSEQ multiplex PCR; TCRdb's copy keeps in-frame clones and lacks some. The sample has about 2 million clones, 85% to 95% seen once. This clonotype was obtained from a young man in good health. This chain uses TRBV2 with TRBJ2-1, with TRBD2 matching 9 bases. Sequencing was carried out using naive CD4+ T cells sorted from blood. Subset here: CD45RA+ positively selected. Here the CDR3 DNA reads TGTGCCAGCAGCTCTCCACTGGGACTAGCAGCCGACAATGAGCAGTTCTTC. It translates to CASSSPLGLAADNEQFF.